The T cell receptor (beta chain) under discussion was sequenced for a study of regulatory T cells in long-lasting Graves disease. This clonotype was seen at least ten times. What it binds is not known. The CDR3 covers 15 residues. Germline CDR1 reads SNHLY; CDR2 reads FYNNEI. V shed 9 bases, J shed 6 bases, and the junction held 9 bases outside the gene matches. TCR beta libraries were built with iRepertoire HTBI primers and Arm-PCR of CDR3 regions. TCRdb fed the multiplex PCR reads into MiXCR, producing one record per CDR3 protein. Of about 460,000 distinct CDR3 sequences listed, roughly 15% are singletons. General study points: Patients with persistent Graves' had lower TCR diversity than newly diagnosed patients.

Documented time point: newly diagnosed GD, antithyroid drugs for less than 3 months. PBMCs provided the RNA from which the TCR library was made. The same sample was also studied in work on T cells in Graves' hyperthyroidism and ophthalmopathy.

This chain joins TRBV2 and TRBJ1-5; 12 bases are shared with TRBD1. Sample: peripheral blood mononuclear cells (PBMCs), taken at new diagnosis, from a patient treated with antithyroid drugs. This receptor was taken from a woman between 45 and 60 years old with Graves disease. The CDR3: CASMPGQGAFQPQHF. CDR3 nucleotide sequence: TGTGCCAGTATGCCGGGACAGGGGGCTTTTCAGCCCCAGCATTTT. Complete variable domain (other parts from reference TRBV2 and TRBJ1-5): EPEVTQTPSHQVTQMGQEVILRCVPISNHLYFYWYRQILGQKVEFLVSFYNNEISEKSEIFDDQFSVERPDGSNFTLKIRSTKLEDSAMYFCASMPGQGAFQPQHFGDGTRLSIL.